A single sample gave rise to the 22 T cell receptor beta chains below, sequenced in a study of blood T cell repertoires in COVID-19. Libraries were prepared by immunoSEQ multiplex PCR; TCRdb keeps only in-frame clonotypes and omits some of them. The profile covers 70,000 or so clones, with more than 75% appearing a single time and under 6.5% taken by the ten largest. Sequenced material: peripheral blood. Receptors originate from a man between 45 and 60 years old with active COVID-19.

The chain carries TRBV4-3 and TRBJ1-4; 8 bases line up with TRBD1. The V and J ends lost 0 bases and 4 bases, in that order; junction bases with no gene match: 4. CDR1 and CDR2 from the germline V gene are LGHNA and YSLEER. The CDR3 spans 16 residues. CDR3 bases: TGCGCCAGCAGCCAAGATCCGACAGGGGATAATGAAAAACTGTTTTTT. The encoded protein is CASSQDPTGDNEKLFF.

This chain joins TRBV24-1 and TRBJ2-1, with 8 bases aligning to TRBD2. V dropped 9 bases and J dropped 6; count of bases not matched to a gene: 21. Germline CDR1 KGHDR, CDR2 SFDVKD. The CDR3 sequence is 18 residues long. The CDR3 protein is CATSLSLLAGGMGNEQFF. The CDR3 region has the DNA TGTGCCACCTCTCTCTCTCTACTGGCGGGAGGAATGGGCAATGAGCAGTTCTTC.

The chain joins TRBV10-3 to TRBJ1-2; TRBD1 agrees at 9 bases. Per the germline V gene, CDR1 is ENHRY and CDR2 is SYGVKD. This CDR3 is 16 amino acids long. Germline trimming cut 2 bases from V and 7 bases from J; bases unmatched to any gene: 11. In nucleotides, the CDR3 is TGTGCCATCAGTGAGAATATGGGACAGGGCGTTTTTGGCTACACCTTC. Its protein is CAISENMGQGVFGYTF.

The rearrangement joins TRBV5-4 to TRBJ2-2, with TRBD2 identical over 8 bases. Germline CDR1 SGHNT, CDR2 YYREEE (reference sequence). The CDR3 loop spans 17 amino acids. The J segment lost 4 bases and the V segment lost 0 bases, leaving 8 bases of the junction unmatched. The CDR3 loop reads CASSLANSGSVTGELFF. In DNA, the CDR3 is TGTGCCAGCAGCTTGGCCAACAGCGGGAGCGTCACCGGGGAGCTGTTTTTT.

The rearrangement links TRBV11-2 to TRBJ2-7; D may be TRBD2 (6 bases). V was pared by 0 bases and J by 3 bases, with 12 bases between. Germline lookup yields CDR1 SGHAT and CDR2 FQNNGV. This CDR3 is built from 15 residues. The CDR3 coding sequence is TGTGCCAGCAGCTTAGAACTAGCTGAGAACTACGAGCAGTACTTC. Translated: CASSLELAENYEQYF.

The CDR3 protein is CASSLAAVNSPLHF. DNA for the CDR3: TGTGCCAGCAGCTTAGCGGCGGTGAATTCACCCCTCCACTTT. The chain employs TRBV11-2 and TRBJ1-6; D remains unclear. Trimming removed 1 base at V and 7 bases at J, with 8 bases between. This CDR3 is built from 14 residues. CDR1 is SGHAT and CDR2 is FQNNGV in the germline V gene. The full variable domain, with the rest looked up from reference TRBV11-2 and TRBJ1-6, is EAGVAQSPRYKIIEKRQSVAFWCNPISGHATLYWYQQILGQGPKLLIQFQNNGVVDDSQLPKDRFSAERLKGVDSTLKIQPAKLEDSAVYLCASSLAAVNSPLHFGNGTRLTVT.

The V call is TRBV3-1 (or the pseudogene TRBV3-2), the J call TRBJ1-2; D might be TRBD1 (5 bases). V shed 1 base and J shed 8 bases, with 17 bases lying between them. CDR1 and CDR2 (germline): LGHDT, YNNKEL (reference sequence). The CDR3 sequence is 15 residues long. CDR3: CASSQGPGPAAGYTF. The CDR3 region has the DNA TGTGCCAGCAGCCAAGGTCCAGGGCCAGCAGCCGGCTACACCTTC.

V gene TRBV5-4 combines with J gene TRBJ1-1; TRBD1 matches 10 bases. Germline trimming cut 4 bases from V and 6 bases from J; bases unmatched to any gene: 9. Per germline, CDR1 SGHNT and CDR2 YYREEE (reference sequence). The CDR3 extends over 15 amino acids. The CDR3 sequence: CASSLGQGNRAEAFF. CDR3 nucleotides: TGTGCCAGCAGCCTGGGACAGGGGAATCGGGCTGAAGCTTTCTTT.

The chain is built from TRBV5-6 and TRBJ1-4, with D maybe TRBD1 (5 bases). V lost 2 bases, J lost 14 bases, and 31 bases lay in between. The CDR3 has 18 amino acids. In germline, CDR1 is SGHDT, CDR2 YYEEEE. The CDR3 region is CASSFGVDPSGGPGRLFF. The DNA for the CDR3 is TGTGCCAGCAGCTTTGGAGTCGACCCCAGCGGGGGACCGGGGAGGCTGTTTTTT.

The V gene is TRBV27, the J gene TRBJ1-6; no clear D gene. V was pared by 8 bases and J by 7 bases, with 24 bases between. The CDR3 extends over 17 amino acids. Germline loops: CDR1 MNHEY, CDR2 SMNVEV (reference sequence). As DNA, the CDR3 is TGTGCCAGCCTCCCTCGTTGGCCGCCATGGGAGAATTCACCCCTCCACTTT. Encoded protein: CASLPRWPPWENSPLHF.

This clone was picked up one time. V and J are TRBV5-6 and TRBJ1-6; TRBD1 aligns across 9 bases. In germline, CDR1 is SGHDT, CDR2 YYEEEE. V lost 7 bases and J lost 4; bases outside the gene matches: 6. The CDR3 sequence is 15 residues long. In nucleotides, the CDR3 is TGTGCCAGCTTCTCCGGGACAGGGTATAATTCACCCCTCCACTTT. Translation: CASFSGTGYNSPLHF. Full variable domain (remainder filled in from reference TRBV5-6 and TRBJ1-6): DAGVTQSPTHLIKTRGQQVTLRCSPKSGHDTVSWYQQALGQGPQFIFQYYEEEERQRGNFPDRFSGHQFPNYSSELNVNALLLGDSALYLCASFSGTGYNSPLHFGNGTRLTVT.

CDR3 DNA sequence: TGTGCCAGTAGTGCGGGACAGGGAAAACTCGGGCAGTACTTC. It codes for CASSAGQGKLGQYF. V gene TRBV19 combines with J gene TRBJ2-7, with TRBD1 matching over 9 bases. Germline V gene lookup returns CDR1 LNHDA and CDR2 SQIVND (reference sequence). The CDR3 has 14 residues. V was pared by 5 bases and J by 9 bases, with 11 bases of the junction left unmatched.

This clone has just one count. The rearrangement uses TRBV6-5 and TRBJ2-2, with TRBD1 matching over 10 bases. V shed 7 bases and J 5 bases; nucleotides not matched to a gene: 7. The CDR3 sequence is 15 residues long. The germline V gene encodes CDR1 MNHEY and CDR2 SVGAGI. The CDR3 loop is CASIRGTGVTGELFF. In DNA form, the CDR3 reads TGTGCCAGCATTCGAGGGACAGGGGTTACCGGGGAGCTGTTTTTT.

The chain combines TRBV4-1 with TRBJ1-3; D gene unclear. The V end lost 0 bases, the J end lost 9 bases, and 15 bases lay between the germline ends. CDR1 is MGHRA and CDR2 is YSYEKL in the germline V gene. This CDR3 comprises 15 residues. The CDR3 DNA reads as TGCGCCAGCAGCCAAGAGGAGAGTCTCGAGGGCACCATATATTTT. Protein sequence: CASSQEESLEGTIYF.

The chain uses TRBV9 and TRBJ2-7, with 8 nucleotides matching TRBD2. The CDR3 contains 15 residues. With V trimmed by 0 bases and J by 3 bases, 5 bases remained unmatched. The V gene's germline CDR1 is SGDLS and CDR2 YYNGEE. The CDR3, as DNA: TGTGCCAGCAGCGTAGATGCGACTAGCGTCTACGAGCAGTACTTC. It specifies CASSVDATSVYEQYF.

The chain employs TRBV13 and TRBJ2-3; D is possibly TRBD1 (5 bases). V lost 5 bases to trimming and J lost 0 bases, with 15 bases between them. Looked up from germline, CDR1 is PRHDT and CDR2 is FYEKMQ (reference sequence). The CDR3 is made up of 16 amino acids. This CDR3 reads CASSQRTSASTDTQYF. The CDR3 DNA is TGTGCCAGCAGCCAGAGGACATCCGCGAGCACAGATACGCAGTATTTT.

The J gene is TRBJ1-3, the V gene TRBV12-3 or TRBV12-4; D may be TRBD1 (6 bases). This CDR3 is 12 amino acids long. Trimming removed 6 bases at V and 5 bases at J, with 8 bases between. CDR3 nucleotides: TGTGCCAGCAGCACAGGGAGAAACACCATATATTTT. It yields the protein CASSTGRNTIYF.

This chain connects TRBV6-1 to TRBJ2-7; a weak D match, TRBD1 (5 bases). The CDR3 spans 12 residues. Per germline, CDR1 MNHNS and CDR2 SASEGT. Trimming shortened V by 2 bases and J by 5 bases, and 7 bases separated the two germline ends. The CDR3 sequence: CASSETRDEQYF. The CDR3 region has the DNA TGTGCCAGCAGTGAAACCAGGGACGAGCAGTACTTC.

This clone was found a few times. The chain couples TRBV29-1 to TRBJ2-2; TRBD2 agrees at 13 bases. This CDR3 is 15 amino acids long. Germline V gives CDR1 SQVTM, CDR2 ANQGSEA. V lost 5 bases, J lost 6 bases, and 6 bases stayed unmatched. The CDR3: CSVTRLAGGSGELFF. The CDR3 DNA reads as TGCAGCGTTACAAGACTAGCGGGAGGCTCCGGGGAGCTGTTTTTT.

The CDR3 here is CSARAGTLGEEFF. The CDR3 DNA is TGCAGCGCACGAGCGGGGACCTTGGGCGAGGAGTTCTTC. This chain connects TRBV29-1 to TRBJ2-1; TRBD2 agrees at 7 bases. Germline loops: CDR1 SQVTM, CDR2 ANQGSEA. The CDR3 has 13 residues. Trimming removed 7 bases from V and 14 bases from J; junction bases left unmatched: 17.

The chain carries TRBV27 and TRBJ2-7; 10 bases line up with TRBD2. This CDR3 region has 15 residues. Losses at the gene ends were 5 bases for V and 4 bases for J; bases not matched to a gene: 8. The V gene's germline CDR1 is MNHEY and CDR2 SMNVEV (reference sequence). The DNA for the CDR3 is TGTGCCAGCAGTCCCGGACTAGCGGATCGGTACGAGCAGTACTTC. Amino acids: CASSPGLADRYEQYF.

This clone has a handful of counts. The chain combines TRBV11-3 with TRBJ1-1, with D perhaps matching TRBD1 (5 bases). The CDR3 has 16 residues. Germline-derived CDR1 and CDR2 are SGHNT and YENEEA. V dropped 5 bases and J dropped 3 bases, with 19 bases sitting between them. The chain's CDR3 is CASSHRWGVVDTEAFF. CDR3 in DNA: TGTGCCAGCAGCCACCGTTGGGGGGTCGTGGACACTGAAGCTTTCTTT. The variable domain in full, completed from reference TRBV11-3 and TRBJ1-1, reads EAGVVQSPRYKIIEKKQPVAFWCNPISGHNTLYWYLQNLGQGPELLIRYENEEAVDDSQLPKDRFSAERLKGVDSTLKIQPAELGDSAVYLCASSHRWGVVDTEAFFGQGTRLTVV.